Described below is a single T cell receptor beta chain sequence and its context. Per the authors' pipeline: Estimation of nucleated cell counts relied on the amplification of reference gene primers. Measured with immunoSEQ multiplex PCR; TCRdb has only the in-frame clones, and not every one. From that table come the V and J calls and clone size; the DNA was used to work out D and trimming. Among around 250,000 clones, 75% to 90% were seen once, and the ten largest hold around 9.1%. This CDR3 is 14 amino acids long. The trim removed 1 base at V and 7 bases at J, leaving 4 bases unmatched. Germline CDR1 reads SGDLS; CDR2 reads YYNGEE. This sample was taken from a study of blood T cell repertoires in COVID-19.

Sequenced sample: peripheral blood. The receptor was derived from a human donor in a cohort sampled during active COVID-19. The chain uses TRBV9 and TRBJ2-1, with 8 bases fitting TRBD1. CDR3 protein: CASSVLGTGNEQFF. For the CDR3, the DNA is TGTGCCAGCAGCGTATTGGGGACAGGAAATGAGCAGTTCTTC.